This T cell receptor beta chain was identified during a study of cytomegalovirus exposure and HLA in healthy donors. General study points: As confirmed in vitro, three CMV-associated chains were specific for CMV antigens. According to an earlier analysis, most TCR beta V segments yielded productive rearrangements about 87% or about 30% of the time.

PCR used 60 Vbeta primers and 13 Jbeta primers. Method: immunoSEQ multiplex PCR; TCRdb's copy keeps in-frame clones and lacks some. The data hold roughly 120,000 clones, with about 76% observed a single time. With respect to this clone: Its antigen remains unidentified.

J lost 1 base, V lost 5 bases, and 4 bases had no gene match. Germline V gives CDR1 MNHEY, CDR2 SMNVEV (reference sequence). CDR3 length equals 14 residues. The chain has TRBV27 and TRBJ2-7; the match to TRBD1 covers 8 bases. The specimen was PBMCs. This TCR was sampled from a woman in her fifties or sixties in good health and CMV-seropositive. The DNA for the CDR3 is TGTGCCAGCAGTCAGGGGGCGCATTCCTACGAGCAGTACTTC. It encodes CASSQGAHSYEQYF.